This TCR beta chain was found in a study of CD8+CD57+ T cells in acquired aplastic anemia. Study information: An average of approximately 3.4 ug of DNA was obtained from sorted CD4+ and CD8+ cells. Broader study findings: The number of CD8+ CDR3 sequences shared by patients and controls was 25 to 35.

Flow cytometry had shown expanded CD8+CD57+ cells in the patients chosen for sequencing. Blood came from patients not yet given any therapy. Profiling of TCR beta VDJ combinations and CDR3 sequences used genomic DNA as template. TCRdb itself ran the reads through MiXCR, one entry per CDR3 protein. The sample yields fewer than 300,000 distinct CDR3 sequences, 65% to 90% seen once. Germline CDR1 is SGDLS and CDR2 is YYNGEE. Both ends counted, the CDR3 spans 12 residues. With regard to this clonotype: Its cognate antigen is unknown. Without the conserved terminal phenylalanine or tryptophan, this CDR3 likely stems from a read error. The DNA is left out, because the CDR3 cannot be placed on it with certainty; the CDR3 is given as TCRdb lists it.

The clonotype originates from a human donor with aplastic anemia. The material sequenced was sorted CD4+, CD8+, or CD8+CD57+ T cells (not recorded which) from PBMCs. The chain is built from TRBV9 and TRBJ2-7. CDR3 amino acids: CASSLGASGRYG.